Here is one T cell receptor beta chain with its context. Its antigen is not identified. This specimen belongs to a study of T cell responses to AZD1222 COVID-19 vaccine. Overall study results and limits: All repertoire sampling was performed exclusively after the peak T cell response. Spike-spanning, vaccine-associated CD4 TCRs were dominant at 160-218 and 743-854.

TCRdb keeps only in-frame clones here, not all; method: immunoSEQ multiplex PCR. The table lists over 65,000 clones, roughly nine tenths of them singletons. Germline V gene sequence: CDR1 LNHDA, CDR2 SQIVND (reference sequence). CDR3 length equals 14 residues. Trimming left V 0 bases short and J 6 bases short, with 8 bases between. This TCR derives from an adult who received the AZD1222 COVID-19 vaccine. The rearrangement uses TRBV19 and TRBJ2-2; maybe TRBD1 (5 bases). This specimen was peripheral blood, taken 28 days after the second AZD1222 dose. The CDR3 sequence is CASSIDRVAGELFF. The DNA for the CDR3 is TGTGCCAGTAGTATAGACAGGGTAGCCGGGGAGCTGTTTTTT.